The rows below give T cell receptor beta chains drawn from one sample of a study of shared clonotypes between healthy human individuals. TCRdb's copy holds only in-frame clones and misses some; the assay was immunoSEQ multiplex PCR. Here the sample spans 75,000 to 100,000 clones, less than 60% being singletons. What was sequenced was PBMCs. These receptors were collected from a woman in her 40s in good health. Some clones in this sample may be carry-over from other donors' samples. CDR3s include the opening cysteine and the closing phenylalanine or tryptophan. The order of the fields is V gene, D gene, clone size, J gene, CDR3 protein, CDR3 DNA. The D gene is left open where the match is weak. Some rows have no size entry. The others give once, few or many, or a class for an expanded clone.

TRBV18	TRBD1	many	TRBJ1-1	CASSGQANTEAFF	TGTGCCAGCTCCGGACAGGCGAACACTGAAGCTTTCTTT
TRBV5-6	.	.	TRBJ2-7	CASSPSHSYEQYF	TGTGCCAGCAGTCCGAGCCACTCCTACGAGCAGTACTTC
TRBV10-3	TRBD1	.	TRBJ2-1	CAIGGTGDNEQFF	TGTGCCATCGGCGGGACAGGGGACAATGAGCAGTTCTTC
TRBV29-1	TRBD1	medium-sized	TRBJ2-7	CSVQRGQGAYEQYF	TGCAGCGTCCAGAGGGGACAGGGGGCCTACGAGCAGTACTTC
TRBV4-2	.	.	TRBJ2-6	CASSLGGASSGANVLTF	TGTGCCAGCAGCCTCGGAGGGGCGTCCTCTGGGGCCAACGTCCTGACTTTC
TRBV2	TRBD2	many	TRBJ2-3	CASYGALAGDLSTDTQYF	TGTGCCAGCTACGGCGCTTTAGCGGGAGATCTTAGCACAGATACGCAGTATTTT
TRBV5-4	.	.	TRBJ2-4	CASSQDRDFNIQYF	TGTGCCAGCAGCCAAGATAGGGACTTTAACATTCAGTACTTC
TRBV28	TRBD2	.	TRBJ2-1	CASSSEREGIYNEQFF	TGTGCCAGCAGTTCTGAGCGGGAGGGGATCTACAATGAGCAGTTCTTC
TRBV27	.	few	TRBJ2-1	CASSLVPEAYNEQFF	TGTGCCAGCAGCTTAGTTCCAGAGGCCTACAATGAGCAGTTCTTC
TRBV6-1	.	many	TRBJ1-2	CASPSGPGGYGYTF	TGTGCCAGCCCCTCTGGTCCCGGAGGCTATGGCTACACCTTC
TRBV6-1	TRBD1	many	TRBJ2-1	CASSDGTGEYNEQFF	TGTGCCAGCAGTGACGGGACAGGGGAATACAATGAGCAGTTCTTC
TRBV9	.	many	TRBJ2-3	CASSVEGTDGDTQYF	TGTGCCAGCAGCGTAGAAGGGACGGACGGAGATACGCAGTATTTT
TRBV7-6	TRBD1	.	TRBJ1-1	CASSLGQGYTEAFF	TGTGCCAGCAGCCTCGGACAGGGGTACACTGAAGCTTTCTTT
TRBV5-6	.	.	TRBJ1-4	CASSLPGLGEKLFF	TGTGCCAGCAGCTTGCCGGGTTTAGGTGAAAAACTGTTTTTT
TRBV9	TRBD1	.	TRBJ2-5	CASSAGQMYQETQYF	TGTGCCAGCAGCGCGGGACAGATGTACCAAGAGACCCAGTACTTC
TRBV18	.	.	TRBJ2-3	CASSPLPGTTGRADTQYF	TGTGCCAGCTCACCACTTCCTGGGACGACGGGCCGGGCAGATACGCAGTACTTT
TRBV11-3	.	.	TRBJ2-1	CASSRSGGSSYNEQFF	TGTGCCAGCAGCCGATCAGGGGGGAGCTCCTACAATGAGCAGTTCTTC
TRBV5-1	.	.	TRBJ2-7	CASSLDGGVGEQYF	TGCGCCAGCAGCTTGGACGGGGGTGTAGGCGAGCAGTACTTC
TRBV27	TRBD1	.	TRBJ1-5	CASSSQTGGNQPQHF	TGTGCCAGCAGTTCACAGACAGGGGGCAATCAGCCCCAGCATTTT
TRBV5-6	.	.	TRBJ1-3	CASSLAGLGDTIYF	TGTGCCAGCAGCTTGGCGGGTCTCGGAGACACCATATATTTT
TRBV7-2	.	.	TRBJ1-1	CASSLLSETEAFF	TGTGCCAGCAGCTTACTTTCGGAGACTGAAGCTTTCTTT
TRBV7-6	.	many	TRBJ2-7	CASSLGGPGEQYF	TGTGCCAGCAGCTTAGGGGGCCCGGGGGAGCAGTACTTC
TRBV7-2	.	.	TRBJ1-2	CASSPVPPGRGYTF	TGTGCCAGCAGCCCGGTACCTCCAGGGAGGGGCTACACCTTC
TRBV5-6	TRBD1	few	TRBJ2-7	CASSFNDRAGSEQYF	TGTGCCAGCAGCTTCAATGACAGGGCTGGTTCCGAGCAGTACTTC
TRBV7-9	.	.	TRBJ1-1	CASSPTDTFNTEAFF	TGTGCCAGCAGCCCGACGGACACCTTTAACACTGAAGCTTTCTTT
TRBV18	.	few	TRBJ2-5	CASTASLETQYF	TGTGCCAGCACGGCCTCCCTAGAGACCCAGTACTTC
TRBV7-8	.	medium-sized	TRBJ1-3	CASSARLVKGELHF	TGTGCCAGCAGCGCGAGATTAGTAAAGGGGGAGTTACATTTT
TRBV7-2	TRBD1	.	TRBJ1-5	CASSLTGQENQPQHF	TGTGCCAGCAGCTTAACGGGACAGGAAAATCAGCCCCAGCATTTT
TRBV30	.	.	TRBJ2-5	CAWSPGGRNQETQYF	TGTGCCTGGAGTCCCGGTGGGAGGAACCAAGAGACCCAGTACTTC
TRBV29-1	.	.	TRBJ2-3	CSVELASTDTQYF	TGCAGCGTTGAACTAGCGAGCACAGATACGCAGTATTTT
TRBV7-6	.	.	TRBJ2-1	CASSLDRLRDEQFF	TGTGCCAGCAGCTTAGACAGGCTAAGGGATGAGCAGTTCTTC
TRBV7-3	.	.	TRBJ2-6	CASSPRATGANVLTF	TGTGCCAGCAGCCCCCGCGCTACTGGGGCCAACGTCCTGACTTTC
TRBV4-2	TRBD2	.	TRBJ2-1	CASSQWGTSGYEQFF	TGTGCCAGCAGCCAATGGGGGACTAGCGGCTATGAGCAGTTCTTC
TRBV27	.	.	TRBJ2-1	CASSSGTFPNEQFF	TGTGCCAGCAGTTCCGGGACTTTTCCTAATGAGCAGTTCTTC
TRBV4-1	TRBD1	.	TRBJ2-7	CASSHRGQGFYEQYF	TGCGCCAGCAGCCATCGGGGACAGGGGTTCTACGAGCAGTACTTC
TRBV28	TRBD2	.	TRBJ2-1	CASSLPSGRKNEQFF	TGTGCCAGCAGTTTACCTAGCGGGAGAAAAAATGAGCAGTTCTTC
TRBV5-1	TRBD1	.	TRBJ2-1	CASSPRTGGTNEQFF	TGCGCCAGCAGCCCCCGGACAGGTGGTACCAATGAGCAGTTCTTC
TRBV9	TRBD2	few	TRBJ2-7	CASSVGLAASYEQYF	TGTGCCAGCAGCGTAGGGCTAGCGGCCTCCTACGAGCAGTACTTC
TRBV7-2	.	.	TRBJ1-2	CASFRGGGNYGYTF	TGTGCCAGCTTCCGGGGGGGTGGTAACTATGGCTACACCTTC
TRBV4-3	.	many	TRBJ2-7	CASSQDWRGSSYEQYF	TGCGCCAGCAGCCAAGATTGGAGGGGTAGTTCCTACGAGCAGTACTTC
TRBV30	.	.	TRBJ1-5	CAWSANHGGNQPQHF	TGTGCCTGGAGCGCCAATCATGGCGGCAATCAGCCCCAGCATTTT